Below are 8 T cell receptor beta chains sequenced from a single sample in a study of blood T cells in healthy people across ages. A second PCR of roughly 6 to 12 cycles used a sample-barcoded 5' primer and a J-beta primer mix. Each CDR3 protein is one row after TCRdb ran MiXCR on the 5' RACE reads. The sample lists approximately 1.5 million distinct CDR3 sequences; less than 45% were seen once. Material for sequencing was blood. The receptors here all came from a woman between 18 and 29 years old in good health.

The chain is built from TRBV12-3 or TRBV12-4 and TRBJ2-1; TRBD2 matches 11 bases. The V segment lost 3 bases and the J segment 8 bases; nucleotides outside the gene matches: 3. The CDR3 length is 14 residues. CDR3 DNA sequence: TGTGCCAGCAGTTTTAGCGGGAGGGCCTATGAGCAGTTCTTC. This gives the protein CASSFSGRAYEQFF.

This chain connects TRBV7-9 to TRBJ2-7, with 9 nucleotides matching TRBD1. The CDR3 length is 14 residues. Germline V lookup: CDR1 SEHNR, CDR2 FQNEAQ (reference sequence). V shed 7 bases and J 3 bases; nucleotides not matched to a gene: 7. The chain's CDR3 is CASNPGQGCYEQYF. DNA for the CDR3: TGTGCCAGCAACCCGGGACAGGGCTGCTACGAGCAGTACTTC. Full variable domain (remainder filled in from reference TRBV7-9 and TRBJ2-7): DTGVSQNPRHKITKRGQNVTFRCDPISEHNRLYWYRQTLGQGPEFLTYFQNEAQLEKSRLLSDRFSAERPKGSFSTLEIQRTEQGDSAMYLCASNPGQGCYEQYFGPGTRLTVT.

V is TRBV10-3 and J is TRBJ1-5; a weak D match, TRBD1 (5 bases). Germline CDR1 reads ENHRY; CDR2 reads SYGVKD. The CDR3 has 16 residues. The V and J ends lost 6 bases and 0 bases respectively, with 15 bases between them. CDR3 in amino acids: CAISSTDGASNQPQHF. The DNA of the CDR3 is TGTGCCATCAGCTCAACTGATGGGGCTAGCAATCAGCCCCAGCATTTT.

The CDR3 loop is CSAPHHDYGYTF. The CDR3 DNA reads as TGCAGTGCCCCCCACCATGACTATGGCTACACCTTC. This sequence joins TRBV20-1 and TRBJ1-2; no clear D. The germline CDR1 and CDR2 sequences are DFQATT and SNEGSKA (reference sequence). The CDR3 totals 12 residues. V shed 6 bases and J shed 3 bases, with 11 bases lying between them.

This clonotype was observed a few times. CDR3 coding DNA: TGTGCCACCAGCAGAGATGTCGGGCGGGGGGCCCAAGAGACCCAGTACTTC. As protein: CATSRDVGRGAQETQYF. The V and J genes are TRBV15 and TRBJ2-5; 8 bases are shared with TRBD2. V lost 0 bases, J lost 1 base, and 7 bases stayed unmatched. The CDR3 covers 17 residues. The V gene's germline CDR1 is LNHNV and CDR2 YYDKDF (reference sequence).

The chain is built from TRBV29-1 and TRBJ2-5, with D unclear. This CDR3 is built from 14 residues. Germline CDR1 reads SQVTM; CDR2 reads ANQGSEA. Trimming shortened V by 6 bases and J by 4 bases, and 18 bases separated the two germline ends. CDR3 region: CSVTIDGVGETQYF. CDR3 nucleotide sequence: TGCAGCGTCACAATCGACGGCGTAGGAGAGACCCAGTACTTC.

The genes are TRBV6-2 or TRBV6-3 and TRBJ1-2; TRBD1 aligns across 8 bases. After removal of 2 bases from V and 8 bases from J, the junction contained 10 bases not matched to a gene. The germline V gene encodes CDR1 MNHEY and CDR2 SVGEGT. The length of the CDR3 is 15 residues. CDR3 in DNA: TGTGCCAGCAGTTACGCGCTCCGGACAGGGAGAGGCTACACCTTC. It yields the protein CASSYALRTGRGYTF.

This clonotype was detected a few times. This chain connects TRBV4-3 to TRBJ1-4, with no clear D. The CDR3 is made up of 18 amino acids. V was cut by 1 base and J by 0 bases, with 15 bases left in between. Germline assignment: CDR1 LGHNA and CDR2 YSLEER. CDR3 residues: CASSQVPSSLTTNEKLFF. In DNA, the CDR3 is TGCGCCAGCAGCCAAGTCCCCTCATCCCTGACAACTAATGAAAAACTGTTTTTT.